A single sample is the source of the 28 T cell receptor beta chains below, sequenced in a study of cytomegalovirus exposure and HLA in healthy donors. This PCR relied on a set of 60 Vbeta primers and 13 Jbeta primers. Profiling relied on immunoSEQ multiplex PCR, and the TCRdb table lists in-frame clones only, not all of them. This sample carries roughly 100,000 clones, over 80% of them seen once, and the ten largest clones take approximately 6.1%. The sequenced sample consisted of PBMCs. The receptors originated from a young man in good health and CMV-seronegative.

In this sample, this clone turned up once. The genes are TRBV9 and TRBJ1-6; 12 nucleotides align to TRBD1. Germline loops: CDR1 SGDLS, CDR2 YYNGEE. J was trimmed by 10 bases and V by 3 bases; bases with no gene match: 8. This CDR3 is 16 amino acids long. This chain's CDR3 is CASSERGTGGKSPLHF. The DNA for the CDR3 is TGTGCCAGCAGCGAACGGGGGACAGGGGGCAAATCACCCCTCCACTTT.

This chain connects TRBV11-2 to TRBJ1-1; 7 bases line up with TRBD1. Germline CDR1 is SGHAT and CDR2 is FQNNGV. The CDR3 covers 14 residues. V lost 4 bases and J lost 3; bases outside the gene matches: 5. The CDR3, as DNA: TGTGCCAGCAGCTCCCCGACAGGGTACACTGAAGCTTTCTTT. The encoded protein is CASSSPTGYTEAFF.

The chain joins TRBV18 to TRBJ2-3; 14 bases are shared with TRBD2. The CDR3 spans 16 residues. Germline V gives CDR1 KGHSH, CDR2 LQKENI. J was trimmed by 4 bases and V by 4 bases; bases with no gene match: 4. CDR3 nucleotides: TGTGCCAGCTCACAGGGACTAGCGGGAGTGGCAGATACGCAGTATTTT. Translating gives CASSQGLAGVADTQYF.

The chain employs TRBV4-1 and TRBJ2-7; D perhaps matches TRBD2 (6 bases). The ends were cut back, 1 base at V and 5 bases at J, with 12 bases in the middle. Germline-derived CDR1 and CDR2 are MGHRA and YSYEKL. The CDR3 runs to 14 residues. The DNA for the CDR3 is TGCGCCAGCAGCCAAGGGGGCCGGGGGAACGAGCAGTACTTC. Its protein product is CASSQGGRGNEQYF.

This clone has only a few counts. The V call is TRBV9, the J call TRBJ2-7, with 9 bases identical to TRBD2. Trimming took 2 bases from V and 2 from J; bases not matched to a gene: 2. Germline CDR1 SGDLS, CDR2 YYNGEE. CDR3 length: 14 amino acids. This chain's CDR3 is CASSVSGGPYEQYF. As DNA, the CDR3 is TGTGCCAGCAGCGTTAGCGGGGGCCCCTACGAGCAGTACTTC.

This chain uses TRBV9 with TRBJ1-4; TRBD1 matches at 10 bases. This CDR3 is 15 amino acids long. CDR1 is SGDLS and CDR2 is YYNGEE in the germline V gene. J gave up 8 bases and V 0 bases, and 4 bases lay outside the gene matches. The CDR3, as DNA: TGTGCCAGCAGCGTAGGTGGGACAGGGGTAGAAAAACTGTTTTTT. This encodes CASSVGGTGVEKLFF.

The chain links TRBV13 to TRBJ1-1; D may be TRBD1 (6 bases). Germline V gene data show CDR1 as PRHDT and CDR2 as FYEKMQ (reference sequence). V was trimmed by 1 base and J by 0 bases, leaving 9 bases between them. The CDR3 runs to 15 residues. The CDR3 sequence is CASSLEGGLNTEAFF. In nucleotides, the CDR3 is TGTGCCAGCAGCTTAGAGGGGGGGTTGAACACTGAAGCTTTCTTT.

This sequence joins TRBV6-5 and TRBJ2-1, with 13 bases lining up with TRBD2. CDR1 MNHEY and CDR2 SVGAGI come from the germline V gene. CDR3 size: 15 residues. V was pared by 5 bases and J by 8 bases, with 6 bases of the junction left unmatched. CDR3 region: CASSAGTSGIYEQFF. CDR3 DNA: TGTGCCAGCAGTGCCGGGACTAGCGGGATCTATGAGCAGTTCTTC.

The chain employs TRBV27 and TRBJ2-1; D possibly corresponds to TRBD1 (5 bases). CDR1 is MNHEY, CDR2 SMNVEV, per germline (reference sequence). Trimming took 5 bases from V and 4 from J, leaving 24 bases between them. CDR3 length equals 18 residues. CDR3 sequence (DNA): TGTGCCAGCAGTCCTCTAGATTTCCAGGGCCACGCTTACAATGAGCAGTTCTTC. It translates to CASSPLDFQGHAYNEQFF.

V is TRBV28 and J is TRBJ2-1, with TRBD2 matching over 7 bases. Germline values: CDR1 MDHEN, CDR2 SYDVKM. Losses at the gene ends were 10 bases for V and 3 bases for J; bases not matched to a gene: 0. The CDR3 extends over 11 amino acids. The CDR3 nucleotides read TGTGCCACTAGCGGCTACAATGAGCAGTTCTTC. Its protein product is CATSGYNEQFF.

This clone occurred a few times. The chain combines TRBV5-6 with TRBJ1-2; 8 positions agree with TRBD1. Germline V gene lookup returns CDR1 SGHDT and CDR2 YYEEEE. V lost 0 bases, J lost 8 bases, and 6 bases stayed unmatched. The CDR3 extends over 14 amino acids. CDR3 sequence: CASSLGQGTGGYTF. The CDR3 coding sequence is TGTGCCAGCAGCTTGGGACAGGGGACGGGCGGCTACACCTTC. Supplemented by reference TRBV5-6 and TRBJ1-2, the full variable domain reads DAGVTQSPTHLIKTRGQQVTLRCSPKSGHDTVSWYQQALGQGPQFIFQYYEEEERQRGNFPDRFSGHQFPNYSSELNVNALLLGDSALYLCASSLGQGTGGYTFGSGTRLTVV.

This sequence joins TRBV9 and TRBJ2-2; 7 bases map to TRBD1. V was clipped by 6 bases and J by 7 bases; unmatched bases: 15. Germline V CDR1 and CDR2: SGDLS, YYNGEE. This CDR3 spans 16 amino acids. The CDR3 DNA reads TGTGCCAGCAACCCATGGAGAGGGGGCTTAGGCGGGGAGCTGTTTTTT. As protein: CASNPWRGGLGGELFF.

This chain links TRBV4-1 with TRBJ1-1, with 8 bases lining up with TRBD1. CDR3 length: 15 amino acids. Trimming cost V 2 bases and J 1 base; bases outside gene matches: 3. Germline V gene lookup returns CDR1 MGHRA and CDR2 YSYEKL. CDR3 sequence reads: CASSQMGTGNTEAFF. The DNA of the CDR3 is TGCGCCAGCAGCCAAATGGGGACAGGGAACACTGAAGCTTTCTTT.

V is TRBV4-3 and J is TRBJ2-3; TRBD1 matches at 8 bases. Germline loops: CDR1 LGHNA, CDR2 YSLEER. The V gene end was trimmed by 1 base and the J gene end by 2 bases; junction bases not matched to a gene: 8. The CDR3 has 17 amino acids. CDR3 DNA: TGCGCCAGCAGCCAAGTGGGTTCGGGACAGGTCACAGATACGCAGTATTTT. Translation: CASSQVGSGQVTDTQYF.

This chain links TRBV30 with TRBJ2-1, with TRBD2 matching 7 bases. V trimming: 3 bases; J trimming: 0 bases; junction bases outside the gene matches: 5. The germline V gene encodes CDR1 GTSNPN and CDR2 SVGIG (reference sequence). The CDR3 consists of 15 residues. CDR3 residues: CAWRAGRSSYNEQFF. DNA of the CDR3: TGTGCCTGGAGAGCGGGGCGAAGCTCCTACAATGAGCAGTTCTTC.

The V and J genes are TRBV10-2 and TRBJ2-7; TRBD2 matches 10 bases. Looked up from germline, CDR1 is WSHSY and CDR2 is SAAADI. This CDR3 has 16 residues. The V and J ends lost 4 bases and 8 bases, in that order; junction bases with no gene match: 14. CDR3 sequence: CASSASRLAGGVKQYF. CDR3 DNA sequence: TGCGCCAGCAGTGCAAGTCGACTAGCGGGTGGCGTGAAGCAGTACTTC.

The chain combines TRBV5-1 with TRBJ2-5; 9 bases fit TRBD1. V gave up 0 bases and J gave up 0 bases; unmatched junction bases: 0. The CDR3 runs to 15 residues. Germline-derived CDR1 and CDR2 are SGHRS and YFSETQ. CDR3 DNA: TGCGCCAGCAGCTTGGGGGACAGGGACCAAGAGACCCAGTACTTC. It specifies CASSLGDRDQETQYF.

The chain uses TRBV19 and TRBJ1-5, with D perhaps matching TRBD1 (5 bases). From germline, CDR1 is LNHDA and CDR2 SQIVND (reference sequence). CDR3 length: 15 residues. Trimming removed 3 bases at V and 3 bases at J, with 12 bases between. The CDR3 here is CASSIRQNSNQPQHF. Written as DNA, the CDR3 is TGTGCCAGTAGTATCCGACAGAATTCCAATCAGCCCCAGCATTTT.

This rearrangement joins TRBV7-6 to TRBJ2-6; D ambiguous. V dropped 5 bases and J dropped 0 bases, with 11 bases sitting between them. The germline gives CDR1 SGHVS, CDR2 FNYEAQ. This CDR3 is built from 16 residues. CDR3 in amino acids: CASSPLVSSGANVLTF. The CDR3 nucleotides read TGTGCCAGCAGCCCTCTAGTGAGCTCTGGGGCCAACGTCCTGACTTTC.

This chain connects TRBV29-1 to TRBJ2-1; 9 bases line up with TRBD2. The CDR3 totals 16 residues. The J segment lost 9 bases and the V segment lost 6 bases, leaving 18 bases of the junction unmatched. Looked up from germline, CDR1 is SQVTM and CDR2 is ANQGSEA. The CDR3, as DNA: TGCAGCGTCCCTACGACTGGGCGGGAGGGCCGGGGTGAGCAGTTCTTC. Its protein product is CSVPTTGREGRGEQFF.

CDR3: CASSLRTGGTEAFF. The CDR3 DNA reads as TGTGCCAGCAGCCTTAGGACAGGGGGTACTGAAGCTTTCTTT. This sequence joins TRBV7-9 and TRBJ1-1; 10 positions match TRBD1. V was clipped by 5 bases and J by 5 bases; unmatched bases: 5. CDR3 length: 14 amino acids. The germline V gene encodes CDR1 SEHNR and CDR2 FQNEAQ (reference sequence).

This clone was counted only a few times. The V call is TRBV10-3, the J call TRBJ2-3, with 10 bases lining up with TRBD2. V was clipped by 10 bases and J by 9 bases; unmatched bases: 10. Germline V gene sequence: CDR1 ENHRY, CDR2 SYGVKD. The CDR3 totals 13 residues. CDR3 coding DNA: TGTGCCACCGGGCTAGCGGGAGCCGACACGCAGTATTTT. The encoded protein is CATGLAGADTQYF.

The chain couples TRBV5-8 to TRBJ1-1; 7 bases align to TRBD1. Germline lookup yields CDR1 SGHTS and CDR2 YDEGEE. The length of the CDR3 is 12 residues. The trim removed 2 bases at V and 11 bases at J, leaving 6 bases unmatched. CDR3 loop: CASSFRPRGAFF. The CDR3 nucleotides read TGTGCCAGCAGCTTTCGTCCCAGGGGGGCTTTCTTT.

The chain is built from TRBV10-1 and TRBJ2-3; D may be TRBD2 (5 bases). CDR1 and CDR2 (germline): WNHNN, SYGVQD (reference sequence). The CDR3 has 13 amino acids. V dropped 3 bases and J dropped 9 bases, with 13 bases sitting between them. CDR3 DNA sequence: TGCGCCAGCAGTGACCCTGGACTTGACACGCAGTATTTT. Translated: CASSDPGLDTQYF.

This chain uses TRBV5-1 with TRBJ2-7, with 13 nucleotides matching TRBD2. Germline V gene lookup returns CDR1 SGHRS and CDR2 YFSETQ. The CDR3 contains 15 residues. J gave up 6 bases and V 5 bases, and 8 bases lay outside the gene matches. In nucleotides, the CDR3 is TGCGCCAGCAGGGAGGGGGGACTAGCGGGACTCGAGCAGTACTTC. It specifies CASREGGLAGLEQYF.

This clone was recorded only once. The V call is TRBV4-3, the J call TRBJ2-2; maybe TRBD2 (6 bases). The CDR3 loop spans 15 amino acids. Germline CDR1 and CDR2: LGHNA and YSLEER. Trimming shortened V by 4 bases and J by 5 bases, and 14 bases separated the two germline ends. The CDR3 spells CASSPGTRRTGELFF. The CDR3 DNA is TGCGCCAGCAGCCCCGGGACTCGCAGAACCGGGGAGCTGTTTTTT.

The rearrangement links TRBV9 to TRBJ2-3; TRBD1 aligns across 7 bases. CDR1 SGDLS and CDR2 YYNGEE come from the germline V gene. The V segment lost 3 bases and the J segment 3 bases; nucleotides outside the gene matches: 7. The CDR3 length is 15 residues. The CDR3 coding sequence is TGTGCCAGCAGCGCCCGACAGGGACGGACAGATACGCAGTATTTT. Amino acid sequence: CASSARQGRTDTQYF. Variable domain in full (rest from reference TRBV9 and TRBJ2-3): DSGVTQTPKHLITATGQRVTLRCSPRSGDLSVYWYQQSLDQGLQFLIQYYNGEERAKGNILERFSAQQFPDLHSELNLSSLELGDSALYFCASSARQGRTDTQYFGPGTRLTVL.

This clone was observed a handful of times. The chain links TRBV28 to TRBJ1-3; a possible D gene is TRBD1 (5 bases). The CDR3 totals 16 residues. Germline V gene data show CDR1 as MDHEN and CDR2 as SYDVKM. Trimming stripped 8 bases from V and 4 bases from J, with 21 bases between. This CDR3 reads CASGSPRALRGNTIYF. The CDR3 region has the DNA TGTGCCAGCGGCTCCCCCAGGGCCCTTAGGGGAAACACCATATATTTT.